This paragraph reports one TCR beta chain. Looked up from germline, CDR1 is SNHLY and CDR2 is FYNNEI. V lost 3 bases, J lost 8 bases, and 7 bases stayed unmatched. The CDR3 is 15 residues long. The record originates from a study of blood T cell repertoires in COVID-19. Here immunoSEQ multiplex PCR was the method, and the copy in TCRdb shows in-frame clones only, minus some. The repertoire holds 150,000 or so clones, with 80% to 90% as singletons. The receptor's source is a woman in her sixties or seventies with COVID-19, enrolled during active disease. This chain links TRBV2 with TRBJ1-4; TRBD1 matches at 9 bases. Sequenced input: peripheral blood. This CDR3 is CASSEGTGYGEKLFF. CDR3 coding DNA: TGTGCCAGCAGTGAGGGGACAGGGTACGGGGAAAAACTGTTTTTT.